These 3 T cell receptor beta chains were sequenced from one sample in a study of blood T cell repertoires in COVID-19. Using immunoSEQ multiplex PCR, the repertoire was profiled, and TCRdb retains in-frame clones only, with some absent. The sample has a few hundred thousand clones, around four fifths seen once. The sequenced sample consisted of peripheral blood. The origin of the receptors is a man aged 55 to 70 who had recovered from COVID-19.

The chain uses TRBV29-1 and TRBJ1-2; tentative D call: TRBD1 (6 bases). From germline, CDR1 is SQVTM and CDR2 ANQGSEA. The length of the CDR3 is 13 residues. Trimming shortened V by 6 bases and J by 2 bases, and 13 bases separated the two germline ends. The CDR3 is CSVEPTGNYGYTF. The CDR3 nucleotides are TGCAGCGTAGAGCCCACAGGGAACTATGGCTACACCTTC.

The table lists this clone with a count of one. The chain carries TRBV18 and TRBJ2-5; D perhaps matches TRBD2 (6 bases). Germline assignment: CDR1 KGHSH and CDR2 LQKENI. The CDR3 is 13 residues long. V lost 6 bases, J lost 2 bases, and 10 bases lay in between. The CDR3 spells CASSPGVQETQYF. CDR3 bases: TGTGCCAGCTCCCCGGGGGTTCAAGAGACCCAGTACTTC.

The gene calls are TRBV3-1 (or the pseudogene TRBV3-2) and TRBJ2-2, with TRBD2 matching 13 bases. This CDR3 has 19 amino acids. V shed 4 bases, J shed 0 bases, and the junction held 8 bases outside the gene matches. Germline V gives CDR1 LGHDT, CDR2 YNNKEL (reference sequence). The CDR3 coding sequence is TGTGCCAGCAGCCCGACACTAGCGGGGGGGATTACGAACACCGGGGAGCTGTTTTTT. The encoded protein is CASSPTLAGGITNTGELFF.